The present TCR beta chain was sequenced within a study of blood T cell repertoires in COVID-19. In the study overall: The United States, Italy and Spain provided the acute and convalescent COVID-19 samples. Nucleic acid was either cDNA or gDNA, and it came from T cells, B-cell-depleted T cells, or PBMCs.

This clone was seen a handful of times. CDR3 length: 14 residues. Looked up from germline, CDR1 is MNHEY and CDR2 is SMNVEV (reference sequence). Per the study methods: Reference gene primers were amplified, and this amplification served to estimate nucleated cell counts. Using immunoSEQ multiplex PCR, the repertoire was profiled, and TCRdb retains in-frame clones only, with some absent. V and J calls and clone size follow that table, whereas D and trimming were derived from the DNA. The sample holds approximately 210,000 clones, 75% to 90% seen once. The TCR sequence derives from a human donor in a cohort sampled during active COVID-19. The sequenced sample consisted of peripheral blood. This chain joins TRBV27 and TRBJ1-4; D is ambiguous. CDR3 region: CGSAERAGNEKLFF. The CDR3 DNA follows: TGTGGGAGCGCTGAGAGAGCCGGTAATGAAAAACTGTTTTTT.